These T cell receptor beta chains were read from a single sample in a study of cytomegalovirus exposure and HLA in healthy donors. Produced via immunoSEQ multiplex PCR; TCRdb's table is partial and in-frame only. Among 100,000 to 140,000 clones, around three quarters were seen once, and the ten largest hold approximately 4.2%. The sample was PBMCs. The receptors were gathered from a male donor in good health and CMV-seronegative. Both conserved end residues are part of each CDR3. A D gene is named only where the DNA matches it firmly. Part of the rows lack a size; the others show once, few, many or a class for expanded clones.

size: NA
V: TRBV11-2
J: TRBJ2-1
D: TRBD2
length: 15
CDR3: CASSLDPAGVNEQFF
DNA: TGTGCCAGCAGCTTAGATCCAGCGGGAGTGAATGAGCAGTTCTTC

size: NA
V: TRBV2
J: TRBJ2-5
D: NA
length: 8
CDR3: CASRENNF
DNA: TGTGCCAGCAGGGAGAATAACTTC

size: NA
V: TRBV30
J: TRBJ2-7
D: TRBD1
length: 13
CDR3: CAWGQGVSYEQYF
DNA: TGTGCCTGGGGACAGGGGGTATCCTACGAGCAGTACTTC

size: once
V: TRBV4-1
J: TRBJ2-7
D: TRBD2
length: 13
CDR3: CASSQARGGEQYF
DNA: TGCGCCAGCAGCCAAGCCCGGGGGGGCGAGCAGTACTTC

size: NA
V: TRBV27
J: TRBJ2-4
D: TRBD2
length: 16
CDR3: CASSLLGWEGKNIQYF
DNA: TGTGCCAGCAGTTTATTGGGCTGGGAGGGCAAAAACATTCAGTACTTC

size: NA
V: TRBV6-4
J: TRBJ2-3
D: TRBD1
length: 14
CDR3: CASSGTGGTDTQYF
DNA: TGTGCCAGCAGTGGGACAGGGGGCACAGATACGCAGTATTTT

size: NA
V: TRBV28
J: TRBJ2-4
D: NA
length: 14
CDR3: CASSFFGMGNIQYF
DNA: TGTGCCAGCAGTTTCTTCGGGATGGGAAACATTCAGTACTTC

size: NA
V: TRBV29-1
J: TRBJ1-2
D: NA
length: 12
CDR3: CSVGAGKDGYTF
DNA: TGCAGCGTTGGGGCAGGGAAGGATGGCTACACCTTC

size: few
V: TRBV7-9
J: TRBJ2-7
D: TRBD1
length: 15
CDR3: CASRRQGGSSYEQYF
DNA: TGTGCCAGCAGACGACAGGGGGGGAGCTCCTACGAGCAGTACTTC

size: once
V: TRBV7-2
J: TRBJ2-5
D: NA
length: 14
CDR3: CASSQGRSGETQYF
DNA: TGTGCCAGCAGCCAGGGCCGGTCCGGGGAGACCCAGTACTTC

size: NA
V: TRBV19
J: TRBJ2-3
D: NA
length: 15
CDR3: CASQYPGEITDTQYF
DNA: TGTGCCAGCCAGTACCCGGGAGAGATCACAGATACGCAGTATTTT

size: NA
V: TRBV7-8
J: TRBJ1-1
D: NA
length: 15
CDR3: CASSFPGLPNTEAFF
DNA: TGTGCCAGCAGCTTTCCCGGACTACCGAACACTGAAGCTTTCTTT

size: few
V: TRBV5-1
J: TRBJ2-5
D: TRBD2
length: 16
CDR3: CASSFSTSGRAETQYF
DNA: TGCGCCAGCAGCTTCTCGACTAGCGGGAGGGCCGAGACCCAGTACTTC

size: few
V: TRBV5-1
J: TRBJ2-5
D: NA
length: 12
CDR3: CASSPSVETQYF
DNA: TGCGCCAGCAGCCCCTCCGTAGAGACCCAGTACTTC

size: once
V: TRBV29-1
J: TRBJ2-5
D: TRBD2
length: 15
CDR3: CSVALAGGNGETQYF
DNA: TGCAGCGTTGCCCTAGCGGGAGGGAACGGAGAGACCCAGTACTTC

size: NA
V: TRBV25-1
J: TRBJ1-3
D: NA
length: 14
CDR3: CASSEPGGGNTIYF
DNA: TGTGCCAGCAGTGAACCCGGGGGGGGAAACACCATATATTTT

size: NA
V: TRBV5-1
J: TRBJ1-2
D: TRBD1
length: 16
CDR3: CASSFGTGRGNYGYTF
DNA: TGCGCCAGCAGCTTTGGGACAGGGAGGGGAAACTATGGCTACACCTTC

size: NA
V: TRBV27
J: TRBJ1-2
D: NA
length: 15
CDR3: CASSFRGGDSYGYTF
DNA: TGTGCCAGCAGTTTTCGGGGGGGGGATAGCTATGGCTACACCTTC

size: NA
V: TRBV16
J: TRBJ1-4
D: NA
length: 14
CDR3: CASSQSGVSQKLFF
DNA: TGTGCCAGCAGCCAATCGGGAGTTTCTCAAAAACTGTTTTTT

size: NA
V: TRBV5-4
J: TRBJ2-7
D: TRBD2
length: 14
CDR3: CASSLTSGAYEQYF
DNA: TGTGCCAGCAGCTTGACTAGCGGCGCCTACGAGCAGTACTTC

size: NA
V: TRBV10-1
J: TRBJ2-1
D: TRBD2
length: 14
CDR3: CASSEREAYNEQFF
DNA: TGCGCCAGCAGTGAGCGGGAGGCCTACAATGAGCAGTTCTTC

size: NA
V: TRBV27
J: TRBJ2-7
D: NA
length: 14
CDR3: CASSTQTDSYEQYF
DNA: TGTGCCAGCAGTACACAGACAGACTCCTACGAGCAGTACTTC

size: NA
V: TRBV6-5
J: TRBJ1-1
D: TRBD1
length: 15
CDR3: CASRLDRALNTEAFF
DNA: TGTGCCAGCAGACTGGACAGGGCCCTGAACACTGAAGCTTTCTTT

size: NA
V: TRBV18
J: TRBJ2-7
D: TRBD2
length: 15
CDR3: CASSPRVAGENEQYF
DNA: TGTGCCAGCTCACCACGAGTAGCGGGAGAAAACGAGCAGTACTTC

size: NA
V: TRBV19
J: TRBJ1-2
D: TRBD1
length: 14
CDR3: CASSPGTGPSGYTF
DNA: TGTGCCAGTAGTCCGGGGACAGGGCCGAGTGGCTACACCTTC

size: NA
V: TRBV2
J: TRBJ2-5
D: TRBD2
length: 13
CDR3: CASRTGRGETQYF
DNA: TGTGCCAGCCGGACGGGGAGGGGTGAGACCCAGTACTTC

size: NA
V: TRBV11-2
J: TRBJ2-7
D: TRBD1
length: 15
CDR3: CASSQRGTGNYEQYF
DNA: TGTGCCAGCAGCCAGAGGGGGACAGGCAACTACGAGCAGTACTTC

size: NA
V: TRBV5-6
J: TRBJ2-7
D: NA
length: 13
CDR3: CASSLGADPWQYF
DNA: TGTGCCAGCAGCTTGGGAGCGGACCCCTGGCAGTACTTC

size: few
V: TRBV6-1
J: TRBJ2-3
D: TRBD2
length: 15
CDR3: CASSELGGGGDTQYF
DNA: TGTGCCAGCAGTGAACTCGGGGGGGGCGGTGATACGCAGTATTTT

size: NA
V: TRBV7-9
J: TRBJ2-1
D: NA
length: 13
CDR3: CASTHPGIYEQFF
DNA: TGTGCCAGCACCCATCCGGGTATATATGAGCAGTTCTTC

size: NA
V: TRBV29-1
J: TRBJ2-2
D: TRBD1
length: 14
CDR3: CSVRDREFTGELFF
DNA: TGCAGCGTTCGGGACAGGGAATTCACCGGGGAGCTGTTTTTT

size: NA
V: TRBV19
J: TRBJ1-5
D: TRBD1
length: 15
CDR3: CASTPTGTRNQPQHF
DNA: TGTGCCAGTACTCCGACAGGGACCCGTAATCAGCCCCAGCATTTT

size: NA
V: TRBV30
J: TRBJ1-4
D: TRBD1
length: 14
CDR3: CAWSTTGVREKLFF
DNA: TGTGCCTGGAGCACGACAGGGGTGCGTGAAAAACTGTTTTTT

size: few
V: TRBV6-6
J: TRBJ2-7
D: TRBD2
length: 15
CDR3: CASSQVTGGPHEQYF
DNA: TGTGCCAGCAGCCAGGTTACGGGAGGGCCTCACGAGCAGTACTTC

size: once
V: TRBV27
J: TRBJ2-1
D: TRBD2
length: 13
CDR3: CASSILADNEQFF
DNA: TGTGCCAGCAGTATCCTAGCGGACAATGAGCAGTTCTTC

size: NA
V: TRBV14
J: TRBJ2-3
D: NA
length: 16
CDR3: CASSPPSQGYTDTQYF
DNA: TGTGCCAGCAGCCCTCCCAGCCAGGGCTACACAGATACGCAGTATTTT

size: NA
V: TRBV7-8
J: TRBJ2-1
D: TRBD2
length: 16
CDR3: CASSLVGGSSYNEQFF
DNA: TGTGCCAGCAGCTTAGTCGGCGGGAGCTCCTACAATGAGCAGTTCTTC

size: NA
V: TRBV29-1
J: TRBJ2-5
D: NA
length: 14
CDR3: CSVEVPGHRETQYF
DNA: TGCAGCGTTGAAGTGCCGGGACATAGAGAGACCCAGTACTTC

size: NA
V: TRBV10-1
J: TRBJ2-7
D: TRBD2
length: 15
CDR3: CASSERTSGTYEQYF
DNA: TGCGCCAGCAGTGAGAGGACTAGCGGTACCTACGAGCAGTACTTC

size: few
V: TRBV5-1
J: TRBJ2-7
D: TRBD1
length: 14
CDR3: CASSLTGGLYEQYF
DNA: TGCGCCAGCAGCTTGACAGGGGGCCTTTACGAGCAGTACTTC